Shown below are 17 T cell receptor beta chains from a single sample sequenced in a study of regulatory T cells in long-lasting Graves disease. Regarding time point: newly diagnosed GD, antithyroid drugs for less than 3 months. PBMC-extracted RNA yielded the TCR library. Building the TCR beta libraries relied on iRepertoire HTBI primers, and CDR3 regions underwent Arm-PCR. MiXCR was run by TCRdb on the multiplex PCR reads, yielding one entry per CDR3 protein. There are fewer than 650,000 distinct CDR3 sequences in the sample; under 20% occur only once, and about 20% lies in the top ten. Another study also made use of these data, one on T cells in Graves' hyperthyroidism and ophthalmopathy.

Source: peripheral blood mononuclear cells (PBMCs), taken at new diagnosis, from a patient treated with antithyroid drugs. The receptors stem from a woman in her thirties with Graves disease.

The chain uses TRBV18 and TRBJ1-4; D unresolved. Germline lookup yields CDR1 KGHSH and CDR2 LQKENI. Trimming pared 3 bases from V and 7 bases from J, leaving 15 bases between. The CDR3 has 15 residues. CDR3 in DNA: TGTGCCAGCTCACCTCAAAGCCTAGCGACTGAAAAACTGTTTTTT. Translated: CASSPQSLATEKLFF.

This clonotype was detected only a few times. The chain is built from TRBV20-1 and TRBJ1-6, with 9 positions matching TRBD1. The germline V gene has CDR1 DFQATT and CDR2 SNEGSKA (reference sequence). There are 15 residues in the CDR3. V lost 4 bases to trimming and J lost 9 bases; unmatched junction nucleotides: 10. CDR3 residues: CSANPGQGPTSPLHF. CDR3 coding DNA: TGCAGTGCTAATCCGGGACAGGGCCCGACTTCACCCCTCCACTTT.

This clonotype was detected a few times. The chain combines TRBV10-1 with TRBJ1-5; no reliable D call. Trimming removed 3 bases at V and 6 bases at J, with 9 bases between. CDR1 and CDR2 from the germline V gene are WNHNN and SYGVQD (reference sequence). The CDR3 consists of 13 residues. The CDR3 region has the DNA TGCGCCAGCAGTGACAGCGGCGGTCAGCCCCAGCATTTT. Its protein product is CASSDSGGQPQHF.

This clonotype was found many times. The chain employs TRBV27 and TRBJ2-7, with 8 positions matching TRBD1. Per germline, CDR1 MNHEY and CDR2 SMNVEV (reference sequence). This CDR3 is built from 16 residues. V shed 4 bases and J 8 bases; nucleotides not matched to a gene: 16. Here the CDR3 DNA reads TGTGCCAGCAGTTCTTCTCTCGGGACAGGTCCGGGCAAGCAGTACTTC. Translating gives CASSSSLGTGPGKQYF.

This clonotype was counted at least ten times. The rearrangement links TRBV2 to TRBJ1-3; perhaps TRBD1 as D (6 bases). The V gene lost 6 bases and the J gene lost 1 base, with 10 bases spanning the gap. CDR3 length: 14 residues. From germline, CDR1 is SNHLY and CDR2 FYNNEI. CDR3 loop: CASRTTGSGNTIYF. The CDR3 region has the DNA TGTGCCAGCAGGACGACAGGATCTGGAAACACCATATATTTT.

The chain employs TRBV5-1 and TRBJ2-1; D is ambiguous. Germline values: CDR1 SGHRS, CDR2 YFSETQ. The V and J ends lost 0 bases and 5 bases respectively, with 12 bases between them. The CDR3 has 15 residues. The CDR3 DNA reads TGCGCCAGCAGCTTGGGTGATTCCTTCGACAATGAGCAGTTCTTC. Amino acids: CASSLGDSFDNEQFF.

Regarding this clonotype: A much larger clone is a single base away; this may be a read error. The chain joins TRBV20-1 to TRBJ2-7; D perhaps matches TRBD2 (7 bases). Per germline, CDR1 DFQATT and CDR2 SNEGSKA (reference sequence). The CDR3 totals 13 residues. Trimming removed 4 bases at V and 4 bases at J, with 14 bases between. The chain's CDR3 is CSANKQGGYEQYF. In DNA, the CDR3 is TGCAGTGCTAACAAACAGGGAGGGTACGAGCAGTACTTC.

The chain joins TRBV28 to TRBJ1-6, with D tentatively TRBD1 (5 bases). V was cut by 3 bases and J by 3 bases, with 12 bases left in between. The length of the CDR3 is 16 residues. In germline, CDR1 is MDHEN, CDR2 SYDVKM. CDR3 in amino acids: CASSLPRGDYNSPLHF. In DNA form, the CDR3 reads TGTGCCAGCAGTTTGCCCCGAGGGGACTATAATTCACCCCTCCACTTT.

This clonotype came up many times. The CDR3 nucleotides read TGTGCCAGCAAACTAGCAGATGAGCAGTTCTTC. It specifies CASKLADEQFF. The genes are TRBV2 and TRBJ2-1; TRBD2 is a possible D gene (6 bases). The CDR3 has 11 residues. Trimming took off 7 bases at V and 8 bases at J, with 9 bases between the two ends. CDR1 and CDR2 from the germline V gene are SNHLY and FYNNEI.

This clonotype has a count of ten or more. The chain carries TRBV7-2 and TRBJ2-7; TRBD2 matches at 7 bases. Germline-derived CDR1 and CDR2 are SGHTA and FQGNSA. The CDR3 totals 15 residues. The trim removed 5 bases at V and 2 bases at J, leaving 9 bases unmatched. The CDR3 protein is CASSPKSGTTYEQYF. The CDR3 nucleotides are TGTGCCAGCAGCCCAAAAAGCGGGACTACCTACGAGCAGTACTTC.

Points on this clonotype: A much larger clone sits a single nucleotide away, making a read error possible. Since the CDR3 does not end with the conserved phenylalanine or tryptophan, this likely comes from a read error. This chain joins TRBV28 and TRBJ2-5; 8 positions match TRBD1. Germline V gene lookup returns CDR1 MDHEN and CDR2 SYDVKM. V was pared by 5 bases and J by 4 bases, with 15 bases of the junction left unmatched. There are 17 residues in the CDR3. CDR3 DNA: TGTGCCAGCAGTGGCAATCCCGGGACAGGCAACGCAGAGACCCAGTACCTC. Its translation is CASSGNPGTGNAETQYL.

This rearrangement joins TRBV2 to TRBJ1-1, with 11 nucleotides matching TRBD1. Per germline, CDR1 SNHLY and CDR2 FYNNEI. CDR3 size: 15 residues. The V segment lost 7 bases and the J segment 11 bases; nucleotides outside the gene matches: 15. The CDR3 is CASTREGQGDRSAFF. In DNA form, the CDR3 reads TGTGCCAGCACCCGGGAGGGACAGGGGGACCGTTCGGCTTTCTTT.

This clonotype was observed many times. The CDR3 sequence: CSAYLPRLPGELFF. In DNA, the CDR3 is TGCAGTGCCTACTTGCCCCGTCTCCCCGGGGAGCTGTTTTTT. The chain couples TRBV20-1 to TRBJ2-2; D not certain. Germline loops: CDR1 DFQATT, CDR2 SNEGSKA (reference sequence). V gave up 6 bases and J gave up 6 bases, with 17 bases separating them. The length of the CDR3 is 14 residues.

In its sample, this clonotype was seen many times. For the CDR3, the DNA is TGCGCCAGCAGCTTGGAAGGGGGTGCTGGGAATGAGCAGTTCTTC. It encodes CASSLEGGAGNEQFF. J is TRBJ2-1 and V is TRBV5-1, with D possibly matching TRBD1 (6 bases). The V and J ends lost 0 bases and 7 bases respectively, with 14 bases between them. CDR1 is SGHRS, CDR2 YFSETQ, per germline. The CDR3 sequence is 15 residues long.

This clonotype was found a few times. V usage is TRBV10-3 and J usage is TRBJ1-5, with D tentatively TRBD1 (5 bases). V dropped 2 bases and J dropped 6 bases, with 11 bases sitting between them. CDR1 is ENHRY, CDR2 SYGVKD, per germline. The CDR3 contains 14 residues. Written as DNA, the CDR3 is TGTGCCATCAGTGAGCTTGGGGCTGCTCAGCCCCAGCATTTT. It translates to CAISELGAAQPQHF.

This clonotype was counted ten times or more. The chain is built from TRBV10-3 and TRBJ2-2; no definite D call. CDR1 is ENHRY and CDR2 is SYGVKD in the germline V gene. Trimming took 5 bases from V and 1 from J, leaving 5 bases between them. The CDR3 length is 13 residues. CDR3 bases: TGTGCCATCAGTTCGAAGAACACCGGGGAGCTGTTTTTT. Protein product: CAISSKNTGELFF.

This chain joins TRBV28 and TRBJ2-1; D might be TRBD2 (6 bases). Germline V gene lookup returns CDR1 MDHEN and CDR2 SYDVKM. The CDR3 has 14 residues. Trimming removed 3 bases at V and 9 bases at J, with 15 bases between. CDR3 coding DNA: TGTGCCAGCAGTTTCTTTTTCGGGAGCGGTGAGCAGTTCTTC. This encodes CASSFFFGSGEQFF.